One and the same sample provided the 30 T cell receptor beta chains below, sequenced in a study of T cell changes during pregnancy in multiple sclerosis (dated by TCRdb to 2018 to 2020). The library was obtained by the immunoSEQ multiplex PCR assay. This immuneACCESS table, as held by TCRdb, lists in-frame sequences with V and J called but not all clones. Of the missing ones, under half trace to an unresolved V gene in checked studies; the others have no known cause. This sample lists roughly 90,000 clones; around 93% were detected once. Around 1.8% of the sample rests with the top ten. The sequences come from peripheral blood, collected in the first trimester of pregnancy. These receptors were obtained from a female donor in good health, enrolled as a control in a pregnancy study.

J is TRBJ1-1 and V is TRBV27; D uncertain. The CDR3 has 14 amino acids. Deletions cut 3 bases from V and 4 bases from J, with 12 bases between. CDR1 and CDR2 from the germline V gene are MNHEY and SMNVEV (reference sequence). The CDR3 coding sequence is TGTGCCAGCAGTTTTTCCGTACGGGGCACTGAAGCTTTCTTT. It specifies CASSFSVRGTEAFF.

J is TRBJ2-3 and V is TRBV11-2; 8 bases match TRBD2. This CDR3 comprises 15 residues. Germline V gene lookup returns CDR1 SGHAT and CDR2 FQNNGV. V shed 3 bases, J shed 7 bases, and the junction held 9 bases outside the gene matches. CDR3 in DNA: TGTGCCAGCAGCTTTGCGGGGGGACGGACGCATACGCAGTATTTT. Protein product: CASSFAGGRTHTQYF.

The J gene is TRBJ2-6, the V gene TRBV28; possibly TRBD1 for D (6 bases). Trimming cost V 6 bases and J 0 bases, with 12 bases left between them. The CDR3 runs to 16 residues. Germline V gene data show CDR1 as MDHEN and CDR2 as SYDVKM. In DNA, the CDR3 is TGTGCCAGCAGCCACAGGGTCAGCTCTGGGGCCAACGTCCTGACTTTC. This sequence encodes CASSHRVSSGANVLTF.

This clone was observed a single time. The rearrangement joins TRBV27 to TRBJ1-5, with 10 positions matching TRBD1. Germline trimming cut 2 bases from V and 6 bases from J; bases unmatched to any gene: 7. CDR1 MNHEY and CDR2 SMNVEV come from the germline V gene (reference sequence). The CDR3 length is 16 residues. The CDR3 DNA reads TGTGCCAGCAGTTTAGGGACAGGGGATAACGGTCAGCCCCAGCATTTT. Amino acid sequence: CASSLGTGDNGQPQHF.

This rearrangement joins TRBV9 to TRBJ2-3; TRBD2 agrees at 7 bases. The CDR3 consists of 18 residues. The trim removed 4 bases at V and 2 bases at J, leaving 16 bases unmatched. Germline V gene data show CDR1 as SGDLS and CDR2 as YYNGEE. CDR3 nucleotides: TGTGCCAGCAGCCCCGGTTTTGCGGTAGCGGGCAACACAGATACGCAGTATTTT. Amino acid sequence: CASSPGFAVAGNTDTQYF.

CDR3 in amino acids: CASSLGRNTEAFF. The CDR3 DNA follows: TGTGCCAGCAGCTTGGGTCGGAACACTGAAGCTTTCTTT. The chain is built from TRBV5-6 and TRBJ1-1; D remains ambiguous. The CDR3 totals 13 residues. Trimming stripped 0 bases from V and 1 base from J, with 4 bases between. Germline-derived CDR1 and CDR2 are SGHDT and YYEEEE.

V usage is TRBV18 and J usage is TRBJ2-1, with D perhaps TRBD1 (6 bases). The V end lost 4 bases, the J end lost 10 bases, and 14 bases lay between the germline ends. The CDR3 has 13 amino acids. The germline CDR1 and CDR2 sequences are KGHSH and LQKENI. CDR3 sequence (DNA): TGTGCCAGCTCACTTTCGACAGGACAGGAGCAGTTCTTC. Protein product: CASSLSTGQEQFF.

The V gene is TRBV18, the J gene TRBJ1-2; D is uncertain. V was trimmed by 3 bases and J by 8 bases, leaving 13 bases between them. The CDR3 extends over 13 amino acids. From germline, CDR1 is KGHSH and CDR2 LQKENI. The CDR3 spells CASSPGRTGGYTF. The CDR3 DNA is TGTGCCAGCTCACCGGGAAGGACGGGAGGCTACACCTTC.

This chain's CDR3 is CASSFHRTGKETQYF. Written as DNA, the CDR3 is TGTGCCAGCAGCTTTCACCGGACGGGGAAAGAGACCCAGTACTTC. The chain has TRBV7-9 and TRBJ2-5; TRBD2 might be the D (5 bases). Germline loops: CDR1 SEHNR, CDR2 FQNEAQ (reference sequence). With 3 bases removed from V and 3 bases from J, the gap between germline ends came to 14 bases. The CDR3 has 15 amino acids.

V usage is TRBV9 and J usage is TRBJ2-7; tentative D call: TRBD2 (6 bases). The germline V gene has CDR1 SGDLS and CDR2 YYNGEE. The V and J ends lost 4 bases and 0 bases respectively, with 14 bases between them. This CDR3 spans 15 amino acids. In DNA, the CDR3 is TGTGCCAGCAGCCCCACTAGCCGCCTCTCCTACGAGCAGTACTTC. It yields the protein CASSPTSRLSYEQYF.

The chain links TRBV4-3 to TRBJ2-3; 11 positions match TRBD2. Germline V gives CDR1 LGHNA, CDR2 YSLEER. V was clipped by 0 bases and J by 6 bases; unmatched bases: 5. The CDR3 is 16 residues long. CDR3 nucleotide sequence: TGCGCCAGCAGCCAAGAGCTAGCGGGGGGCGGGGATACGCAGTATTTT. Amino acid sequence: CASSQELAGGGDTQYF.

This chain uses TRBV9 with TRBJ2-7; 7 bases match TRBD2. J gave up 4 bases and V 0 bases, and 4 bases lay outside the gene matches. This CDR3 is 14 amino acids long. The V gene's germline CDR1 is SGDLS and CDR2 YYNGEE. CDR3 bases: TGTGCCAGCAGCGTAGACGAGCGGGGTTACGAGCAGTACTTC. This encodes CASSVDERGYEQYF.

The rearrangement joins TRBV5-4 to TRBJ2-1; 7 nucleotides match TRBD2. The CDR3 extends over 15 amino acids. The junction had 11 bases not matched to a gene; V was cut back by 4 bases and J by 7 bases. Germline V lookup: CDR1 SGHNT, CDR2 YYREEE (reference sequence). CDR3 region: CASSGRTSIGNEQFF. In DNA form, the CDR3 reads TGTGCCAGCAGCGGACGGACTAGTATTGGGAATGAGCAGTTCTTC.

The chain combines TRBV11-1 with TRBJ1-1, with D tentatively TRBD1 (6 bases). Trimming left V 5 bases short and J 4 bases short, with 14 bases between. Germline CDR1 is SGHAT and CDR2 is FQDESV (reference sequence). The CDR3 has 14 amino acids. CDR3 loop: CASSTGQFPTEAFF. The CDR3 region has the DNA TGTGCCAGCAGCACAGGACAGTTCCCCACTGAAGCTTTCTTT.

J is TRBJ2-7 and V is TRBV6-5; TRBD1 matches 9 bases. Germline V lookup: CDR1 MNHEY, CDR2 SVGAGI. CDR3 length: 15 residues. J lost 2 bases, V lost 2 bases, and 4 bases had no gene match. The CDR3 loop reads CASSYPTGGTYEQYF. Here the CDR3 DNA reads TGTGCCAGCAGTTACCCGACAGGGGGGACCTACGAGCAGTACTTC.

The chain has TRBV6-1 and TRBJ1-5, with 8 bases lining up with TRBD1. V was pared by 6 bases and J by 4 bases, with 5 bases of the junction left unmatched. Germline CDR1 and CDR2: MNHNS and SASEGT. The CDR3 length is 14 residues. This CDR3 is CASRRTGQNQPQHF. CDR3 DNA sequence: TGTGCCAGCAGGAGGACAGGGCAAAATCAGCCCCAGCATTTT.

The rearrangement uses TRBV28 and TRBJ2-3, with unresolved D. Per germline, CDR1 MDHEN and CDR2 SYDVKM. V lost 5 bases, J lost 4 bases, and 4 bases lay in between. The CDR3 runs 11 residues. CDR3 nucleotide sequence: TGTGCCAGCAGTCTTTCAGATACGCAGTATTTT. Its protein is CASSLSDTQYF.

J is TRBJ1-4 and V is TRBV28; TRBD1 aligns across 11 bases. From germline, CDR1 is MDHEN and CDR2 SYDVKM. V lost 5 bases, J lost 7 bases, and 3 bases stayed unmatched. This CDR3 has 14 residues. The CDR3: CASSMDRGREKLFF. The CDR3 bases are TGTGCCAGCAGTATGGACAGGGGGCGTGAAAAACTGTTTTTT.

CDR3 loop: CASSSLGGGSSYEQYF. CDR3 coding DNA: TGTGCCAGCAGTAGCCTAGGGGGCGGCAGCTCCTACGAGCAGTACTTC. V and J are TRBV2 and TRBJ2-7; TRBD1 matches at 7 bases. V lost 5 bases, J lost 0 bases, and 10 bases stayed unmatched. Germline loops: CDR1 SNHLY, CDR2 FYNNEI. The length of the CDR3 is 16 residues.

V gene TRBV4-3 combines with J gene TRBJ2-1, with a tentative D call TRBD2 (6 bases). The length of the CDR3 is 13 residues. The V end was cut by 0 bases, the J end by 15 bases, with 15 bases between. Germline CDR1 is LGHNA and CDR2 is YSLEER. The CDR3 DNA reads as TGCGCCAGCAGCCAAGATACAGGAGGGTTTCGGTTCTTC. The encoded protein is CASSQDTGGFRFF.

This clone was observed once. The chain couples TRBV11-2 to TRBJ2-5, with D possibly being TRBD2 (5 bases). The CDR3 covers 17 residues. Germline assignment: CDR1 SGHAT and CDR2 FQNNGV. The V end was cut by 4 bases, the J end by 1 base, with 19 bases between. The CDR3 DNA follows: TGTGCCAGCAGCTCTTTAGCGTCCCCGCTCCCCCAAGAGACCCAGTACTTC. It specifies CASSSLASPLPQETQYF.

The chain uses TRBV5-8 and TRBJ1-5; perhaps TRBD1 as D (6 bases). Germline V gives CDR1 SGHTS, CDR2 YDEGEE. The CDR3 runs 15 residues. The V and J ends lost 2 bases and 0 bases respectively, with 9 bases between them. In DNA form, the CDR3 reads TGTGCCAGCAGCTTACAGGGATATAGCAATCAGCCCCAGCATTTT. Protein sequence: CASSLQGYSNQPQHF.

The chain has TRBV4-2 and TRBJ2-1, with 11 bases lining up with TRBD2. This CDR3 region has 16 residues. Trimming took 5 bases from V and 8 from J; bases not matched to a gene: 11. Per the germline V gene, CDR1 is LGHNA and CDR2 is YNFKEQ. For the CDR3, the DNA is TGTGCCAGCAGCTCTACTAGCGGGGGCTGGGGGGATGAGCAGTTCTTC. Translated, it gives CASSSTSGGWGDEQFF.

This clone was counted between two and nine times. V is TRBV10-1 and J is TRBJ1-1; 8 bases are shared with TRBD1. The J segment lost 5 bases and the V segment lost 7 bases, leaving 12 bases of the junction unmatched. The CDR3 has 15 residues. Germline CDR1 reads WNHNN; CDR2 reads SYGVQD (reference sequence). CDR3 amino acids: CASMPGGADWTEAFF. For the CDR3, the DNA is TGCGCCAGCATGCCAGGGGGCGCGGATTGGACTGAAGCTTTCTTT.

The CDR3 coding sequence is TGCGCCAGCAGCCAAGATCGGCGGGTTATACTTTATGGCTACACCTTC. Amino acid sequence: CASSQDRRVILYGYTF. The V and J genes are TRBV4-3 and TRBJ1-2; unclear D gene. The CDR3 spans 16 residues. Between the trimmed V and J ends, which lost 0 bases and 5 bases, there was a span of 16 bases. CDR1 and CDR2 from the germline V gene are LGHNA and YSLEER.

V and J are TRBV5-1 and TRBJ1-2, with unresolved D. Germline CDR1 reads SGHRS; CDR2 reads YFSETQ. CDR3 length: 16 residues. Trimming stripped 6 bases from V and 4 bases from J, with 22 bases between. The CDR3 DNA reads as TGCGCCAGCACGGGGTCAACCGAGGGCACTGGCTATGGCTACACCTTC. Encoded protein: CASTGSTEGTGYGYTF.

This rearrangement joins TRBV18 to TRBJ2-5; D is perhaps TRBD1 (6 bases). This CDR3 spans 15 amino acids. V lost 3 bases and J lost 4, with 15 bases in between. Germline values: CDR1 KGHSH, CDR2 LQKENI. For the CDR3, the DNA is TGTGCCAGCTCACCTCCAGGTGGGGGCCGAGAGACCCAGTACTTC. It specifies CASSPPGGGRETQYF.

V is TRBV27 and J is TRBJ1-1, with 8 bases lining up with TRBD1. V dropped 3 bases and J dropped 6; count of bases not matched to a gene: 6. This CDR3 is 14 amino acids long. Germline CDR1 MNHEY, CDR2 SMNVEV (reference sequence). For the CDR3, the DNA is TGTGCCAGCAGTTTCCAGGGGGCGTCGGCTGAAGCTTTCTTT. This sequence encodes CASSFQGASAEAFF.

The CDR3 region is CASSPQGVAYNSPLHF. CDR3 coding DNA: TGTGCCAGCTCACCACAGGGGGTCGCCTATAATTCACCCCTCCACTTT. The gene calls are TRBV18 and TRBJ1-6; D might be TRBD1 (6 bases). V was clipped by 1 base and J by 2 bases, with 9 bases between them. The germline gives CDR1 KGHSH, CDR2 LQKENI. The CDR3 extends over 16 amino acids.

This CDR3 reads CASSKDRVYEQYF. The CDR3 bases are TGTGCCAGCAGTAAGGACAGGGTTTACGAGCAGTACTTC. The rearrangement joins TRBV5-5 to TRBJ2-7, with TRBD1 identical over 8 bases. V lost 5 bases, J lost 4 bases, and 5 bases stayed unmatched. This CDR3 is built from 13 residues. Looked up from germline, CDR1 is SGHKS and CDR2 is YYEKEE (reference sequence).